This T cell receptor beta chain was obtained from a study of OX40 agonist ivuxolimab in advanced cancers. Turning to the study itself: Hepatocellular carcinoma, melanoma, renal cell or head and neck cancer was diagnosed in the dose-escalation patients. Broader study findings: Not determined was the antigen specificity of the expanded peripheral T cells.

The CDR3 sequence is 14 residues long. Germline-derived CDR1 and CDR2 are WSHSY and SAAADI. V gave up 3 bases and J gave up 4 bases, with 10 bases separating them. The assay was immunoSEQ multiplex PCR, and TCRdb's table has in-frame clones only and misses some. The repertoire holds 70,000 or so clones, with 91% as singletons. With respect to this clone: Its cognate antigen is unknown.

With autoimmune disease history or systemic immunosuppression, patients were excluded. The input for sequencing was CD4+ or CD8+ T cells sorted from blood, taken in a trial of the OX40 agonist ivuxolimab. This TCR derives from an adult with an advanced solid tumor such as melanoma, head and neck, liver or kidney cancer. The chain joins TRBV10-2 to TRBJ2-1; D might be TRBD2 (6 bases). CDR3 coding DNA: TGCGCCAGCAGTGAACCTAGCGAATACAATGAGCAGTTCTTC. Protein sequence: CASSEPSEYNEQFF.